This T cell receptor beta chain appears in the sequencing data of a study of early T cells in non-severe SARS-CoV-2 infection. Study at large: RNA in bulk from unsorted whole blood was sequenced, and chains were unpaired.

Individual cDNA molecules carried attached unique molecular identifiers. Each CDR3 protein gets one entry after TCRdb re-called the 5' RACE reads with MiXCR. This table has around 76,000 distinct CDR3 sequences, over 9% appearing once. The germline V and J ends were trimmed by 2 bases and 3 bases, with 10 bases remaining between them. Germline CDR1 and CDR2: SGHAT and FQNNGV. The CDR3 runs to 14 residues. This clonotype was counted at least ten times. Material: whole blood. The origin of this receptor is an adult who was a healthcare worker with PCR-confirmed SARS-CoV-2 infection or an uninfected control (not recorded which). The chain recombines TRBV11-2 with TRBJ1-2; D gene ambiguous. CDR3 DNA sequence: TGTGCCAGCAGCTTAACGGCGTCGGACTATGGCTACACCTTC. Encoded protein: CASSLTASDYGYTF.